This T cell receptor (beta chain) originates from a study of blood T cell repertoires in COVID-19. Study-level information: Sample material is recorded as cDNA or gDNA derived from T cells, B-cell-depleted T cells, or PBMCs.

Using immunoSEQ multiplex PCR, the repertoire was profiled, and TCRdb retains in-frame clones only, with some absent. The sample lists around 210,000 clones, about 84% occurring once. Points on this clone: The same CDR3 is also encoded by other DNA sequences in this sample.

The CDR3 has 12 amino acids. V gave up 4 bases and J gave up 6 bases, with 6 bases separating them. CDR1 and CDR2 (germline): MDHEN, SYDVKM. Followed longitudinally, the Seattle patients had been enrolled during active infection. Input material: peripheral blood. V and J are TRBV28 and TRBJ1-4, with D perhaps matching TRBD1 (5 bases). This receptor was identified in a woman older than 75 with COVID-19, enrolled during active disease. The chain's CDR3 is CASSWGDEKLFF. The CDR3 DNA follows: TGTGCCAGCAGTTGGGGCGATGAAAAACTGTTTTTT.